This T cell receptor (beta chain) was recovered during a study of T-cell memory formation after mild COVID-19. Notes on the study in general: CD4/CD8 balance held among clones contracting day 15 to 85, and later expanders leaned CD4+. Whether second-wave clones peaking at day 37 were SARS-CoV-2 specific went unconfirmed.

TCR alpha and TCR beta cDNA libraries carrying sample barcodes and UMIs were produced by 5'RACE using constant-segment primers. TCRdb analysed the 5' RACE reads with MiXCR anew, one entry per CDR3 protein. The sample has fewer than 250,000 distinct CDR3 sequences; roughly 27% are singletons. The J segment lost 3 bases and the V segment lost 0 bases, leaving 5 bases of the junction unmatched. Germline CDR1 is SGHRS and CDR2 is YFSETQ. The CDR3 extends over 16 amino acids. About this clonotype: Its antigen is not known.

This TCR was recovered from an adult woman who had mild COVID-19 (a few samples of this study predate the infection). Cell type and time point are not known. V is TRBV5-1 and J is TRBJ2-3, with 9 bases fitting TRBD1. Specimen: PBMCs or a T cell subset sorted from them (not recorded which). The chain's CDR3 is CASSLVGQGMTDTQYF. CDR3 nucleotides: TGCGCCAGCAGCTTGGTAGGACAGGGGATGACAGATACGCAGTATTTT.